Below, 32 T cell receptor beta chains from the same sample are listed, as sequenced in a study of T cells after yellow fever vaccination. TCRdb independently ran MiXCR on the 5' RACE reads; one entry per CDR3 protein. The sample lists 250,000 or so distinct CDR3 sequences, 6.9% occurring once. Sequences were derived from CD4+ T cells sorted from PBMCs, sampled 15 days after the yellow fever booster vaccination. The source of these receptors is a man aged 25 to 40 who received the YFV17D yellow fever vaccine.

The V gene is TRBV19, the J gene TRBJ2-1, with 9 positions matching TRBD2. With 7 bases clipped from V and 5 bases from J, the junction kept 9 bases outside the gene matches. The CDR3 contains 15 residues. In germline, CDR1 is LNHDA, CDR2 SQIVND (reference sequence). CDR3 residues: CASTSGGRVDNEQFF. The CDR3 DNA reads TGTGCCAGTACCAGTGGCGGGAGGGTGGACAATGAGCAGTTCTTC.

This clonotype was detected only a few times. This sequence joins TRBV10-2 and TRBJ2-2; 8 positions match TRBD2. V dropped 11 bases and J dropped 1; count of bases not matched to a gene: 6. The CDR3 runs to 14 residues. CDR1 WSHSY and CDR2 SAAADI come from the germline V gene. CDR3 in amino acids: CAVRLARNTGELFF. CDR3 coding DNA: TGCGCCGTCCGACTAGCGAGGAACACCGGGGAGCTGTTTTTT.

This clonotype was observed a handful of times. The genes are TRBV29-1 and TRBJ2-7; D unresolved. The germline V gene has CDR1 SQVTM and CDR2 ANQGSEA. Trimming removed 1 base at V and 4 bases at J, with 11 bases between. The CDR3 totals 13 residues. The CDR3 sequence: CSVEAGYRYEQYF. CDR3 bases: TGCAGCGTTGAAGCTGGGTATCGATACGAGCAGTACTTC.

This clonotype was seen repeatedly, ten times or more. The chain joins TRBV7-2 to TRBJ2-3; perhaps D is TRBD1 or TRBD2 (5 bases each). Germline CDR1 is SGHTA and CDR2 is FQGNSA. The V and J ends lost 1 base and 0 bases respectively, with 11 bases between them. The CDR3 is 16 amino acids. The CDR3, as DNA: TGTGCCAGCAGCTTAGAGGGACGGTCTAGCACAGATACGCAGTATTTT. Amino acids: CASSLEGRSSTDTQYF. The variable domain in full, with the rest retrieved from reference TRBV7-2 and TRBJ2-3, is GAGVSQSPSNKVTEKGKDVELRCDPISGHTALYWYRQSLGQGLEFLIYFQGNSAPDKSGLPSDRFSAERTGGSVSTLTIQRTQQEDSAVYLCASSLEGRSSTDTQYFGPGTRLTVL.

This clonotype has a count of ten or more. The V call is TRBV12-5, the J call TRBJ2-7, with unresolved D. This CDR3 spans 12 amino acids. The germline V gene has CDR1 LGHNT and CDR2 FRNRAP. V lost 2 bases, J lost 4 bases, and 6 bases lay in between. The CDR3 coding sequence is TGTGCTAGTGGTTTGTCCCGGTACGAGCAGTACTTC. It translates to CASGLSRYEQYF.

V is TRBV27 and J is TRBJ2-7, with 8 bases identical to TRBD2. J was trimmed by 3 bases and V by 2 bases; bases with no gene match: 3. The length of the CDR3 is 14 residues. CDR1 is MNHEY, CDR2 SMNVEV, per germline (reference sequence). CDR3: CASSLGSGNYEQYF. In DNA, the CDR3 is TGTGCCAGCAGTTTAGGTAGCGGGAACTACGAGCAGTACTTC.

This chain links TRBV5-1 with TRBJ2-3; possible D gene TRBD2, 5 bases. The CDR3 has 15 amino acids. The V end was cut by 6 bases, the J end by 0 bases, with 14 bases between. Germline V CDR1 and CDR2: SGHRS, YFSETQ. The chain's CDR3 is CASTPGRGSTDTQYF. The CDR3 bases are TGCGCCAGCACCCCTGGTCGCGGGAGCACAGATACGCAGTATTTT.

This clonotype was recorded many times. The V and J genes are TRBV5-1 and TRBJ2-3, with D perhaps being TRBD1 or TRBD2 (5 bases each). The CDR3 is 14 amino acids. V lost 3 bases and J 6 bases, leaving 14 bases between the germline ends. From germline, CDR1 is SGHRS and CDR2 YFSETQ. The CDR3 sequence is CASSSALGVDTQYF. CDR3 DNA sequence: TGCGCCAGCAGCTCCGCTTTGGGGGTCGATACGCAGTATTTT.

This clonotype has ten or more counts. This chain joins TRBV4-3 and TRBJ1-6; 9 positions agree with TRBD1. Per germline, CDR1 LGHNA and CDR2 YSLEER. This CDR3 comprises 16 residues. Trimming removed 1 base from V and 6 bases from J; junction bases left unmatched: 4. In DNA form, the CDR3 reads TGCGCCAGCAGCCAAGTTTCGGGACAGGGTAATTCACCCCTCCACTTT. It codes for CASSQVSGQGNSPLHF.

In its sample, this clonotype was seen many times. The CDR3 sequence is CSAGRTANYGYTF. Written as DNA, the CDR3 is TGCAGTGCTGGCCGGACAGCAAACTATGGCTACACCTTC. The chain links TRBV20-1 to TRBJ1-2, with D possibly being TRBD1 (6 bases). Trimming pared 5 bases from V and 2 bases from J, leaving 12 bases between. Germline V gene lookup returns CDR1 DFQATT and CDR2 SNEGSKA (reference sequence). The CDR3 is 13 amino acids.

The genes are TRBV24-1 and TRBJ2-2; D is tentatively TRBD1 or TRBD2 (6 bases each). Germline lookup yields CDR1 KGHDR and CDR2 SFDVKD. The CDR3 is 13 amino acids. Trimming removed 8 bases from V and 4 bases from J, with 10 bases in between. CDR3 sequence reads: CATNGGGTGELFF. As DNA, the CDR3 is TGTGCCACCAACGGGGGCGGCACCGGGGAGCTGTTTTTT.

At least ten counts were recorded for this clonotype. The V gene is TRBV18, the J gene TRBJ2-5, with D possibly being TRBD2 (5 bases). Germline V gene lookup returns CDR1 KGHSH and CDR2 LQKENI. The CDR3 sequence is 13 residues long. Trimming took 3 bases from V and 5 from J, leaving 10 bases between them. The CDR3 DNA sequence: TGTGCCAGCTCACCCGGAGCGGCGGAGACCCAGTACTTC. It specifies CASSPGAAETQYF.

This clonotype was detected a few times. J is TRBJ2-4 and V is TRBV27, with a tentative D call TRBD2 (5 bases). The germline V gene has CDR1 MNHEY and CDR2 SMNVEV (reference sequence). V lost 6 bases to trimming and J lost 0 bases, with 9 bases between them. The length of the CDR3 is 14 residues. The CDR3 DNA reads TGTGCCAGCAGGAGGGCAGGAGCCAAAAACATTCAGTACTTC. This encodes CASRRAGAKNIQYF.

CDR3 region: CAWSGVGQNTDTQYF. The CDR3 DNA reads TGTGCCTGGAGTGGAGTAGGACAAAACACAGATACGCAGTATTTT. V is TRBV30 and J is TRBJ2-3; D is perhaps TRBD1 (5 bases). This CDR3 contains 15 residues. CDR1 is GTSNPN and CDR2 is SVGIG in the germline V gene (reference sequence). The V end was cut by 1 base, the J end by 2 bases, with 13 bases between.

For this clonotype: A much larger clone differs from this one at a single base, so this may be a read error. V gene TRBV4-3 combines with J gene TRBJ2-1, with D tentatively TRBD2 (5 bases). The germline V and J ends were trimmed by 0 bases and 9 bases, with 18 bases remaining between them. Germline V lookup: CDR1 LGHNA, CDR2 YSLEER. This CDR3 comprises 16 residues. CDR3 protein: CASSQDWGSVRIEQFF. In DNA form, the CDR3 reads TGCGCCAGCAGCCAAGATTGGGGTAGCGTGAGAATTGAGCAGTTCTTC.

This clonotype was seen only a few times. The gene calls are TRBV10-3 and TRBJ2-3, with D hard to call. The CDR3 totals 13 residues. V lost 4 bases, J lost 3 bases, and 8 bases lay in between. Germline CDR1 ENHRY, CDR2 SYGVKD. CDR3 nucleotide sequence: TGTGCCATCAGTGGGAGACTGACAGATACGCAGTATTTT. Translation gives CAISGRLTDTQYF.

In its sample, this clonotype was seen many times. The chain links TRBV6-5 to TRBJ2-3, with 7 bases identical to TRBD2. V lost 0 bases and J lost 5; bases outside the gene matches: 11. CDR3 length equals 17 residues. Germline CDR1 MNHEY, CDR2 SVGAGI. The CDR3: CASSYSGRGGRGDTQYF. CDR3 nucleotides: TGTGCCAGCAGTTACTCGGGCCGGGGAGGGAGAGGAGATACGCAGTATTTT.

This clonotype occurred many times. This chain uses TRBV5-5 with TRBJ2-1; TRBD2 matches 11 bases. CDR3 size: 15 residues. Germline V gene lookup returns CDR1 SGHKS and CDR2 YYEKEE (reference sequence). With 2 bases clipped from V and 8 bases from J, the junction kept 6 bases outside the gene matches. The CDR3 sequence: CASSFPTSGRHEQFF. In nucleotides, the CDR3 is TGTGCCAGCAGCTTTCCCACTAGCGGGAGACATGAGCAGTTCTTC.

This clonotype has a handful of counts. This CDR3 is CASSPAGTAGSYEQYF. The CDR3 region has the DNA TGTGCCAGCTCACCGGCGGGGACAGCAGGCTCCTACGAGCAGTACTTC. The chain joins TRBV18 to TRBJ2-7; the D gene is possibly TRBD1 (7 bases). The CDR3 has 16 residues. Trimming took 3 bases from V and 0 from J, leaving 15 bases between them. Germline values: CDR1 KGHSH, CDR2 LQKENI.

This clonotype was counted at least ten times. This sequence joins TRBV29-1 and TRBJ2-7; tentatively, D is TRBD1 (5 bases). The CDR3 is 13 residues long. The ends were cut back, 0 bases at V and 2 bases at J, with 8 bases in the middle. The V gene's germline CDR1 is SQVTM and CDR2 ANQGSEA. CDR3 coding DNA: TGCAGCGTTGAAGACAGGGCGGCCTACGAGCAGTACTTC. As protein: CSVEDRAAYEQYF.

This clonotype was recorded a few times. The rearrangement uses TRBV5-1 and TRBJ1-3; D is undetermined. Germline V gene lookup returns CDR1 SGHRS and CDR2 YFSETQ. The CDR3 covers 14 residues. V lost 4 bases, J lost 2 bases, and 10 bases lay in between. Here the CDR3 reads CASSAGWTGNTIYF. As DNA, the CDR3 is TGCGCCAGCAGCGCGGGCTGGACTGGAAACACCATATATTTT.

The gene calls are TRBV10-3 and TRBJ2-1; a weak D match, TRBD1 (5 bases). V was cut by 9 bases and J by 7 bases, with 10 bases left in between. CDR1 is ENHRY, CDR2 SYGVKD, per germline. The CDR3 has 11 residues. Here the CDR3 reads CAIGVGNEQFF. The DNA of the CDR3 is TGTGCCATAGGGGTGGGGAATGAGCAGTTCTTC.

This clonotype has a handful of counts. The chain uses TRBV7-2 and TRBJ2-3; perhaps D is TRBD1 or TRBD2 (5 bases each). Germline V gene sequence: CDR1 SGHTA, CDR2 FQGNSA. The CDR3 is 17 amino acids. V lost 0 bases and J lost 1, with 14 bases in between. This chain's CDR3 is CASSLALMGPGTDTQYF. For the CDR3, the DNA is TGTGCCAGCAGCTTAGCGCTAATGGGACCAGGCACAGATACGCAGTATTTT.

The genes are TRBV12-3 or TRBV12-4 and TRBJ1-2, with 9 positions matching TRBD1. The CDR3 runs to 13 residues. With 7 bases clipped from V and 7 bases from J, the junction kept 7 bases outside the gene matches. The DNA of the CDR3 is TGTGCCAGCATGGGGGACAGGGTATTTGGCTACACCTTC. The encoded protein is CASMGDRVFGYTF.

This clonotype appeared many times. The chain is built from TRBV20-1 and TRBJ2-3; 8 nucleotides line up with TRBD2. Germline CDR1 reads DFQATT; CDR2 reads SNEGSKA (reference sequence). This CDR3 is 14 amino acids long. Trimming removed 5 bases from V and 5 bases from J; junction bases left unmatched: 9. In DNA, the CDR3 is TGCAGTGCTTTTACTAGCGGAGGGCGAGATACGCAGTATTTT. Translating gives CSAFTSGGRDTQYF.

This CDR3 is CASSLELRVETQYF. The CDR3 nucleotides read TGTGCCAGCAGCTTAGAGCTGAGGGTGGAGACCCAGTACTTC. This chain connects TRBV7-9 to TRBJ2-5; a possible D gene is TRBD2 (5 bases). V dropped 1 base and J dropped 5 bases, with 11 bases sitting between them. The CDR3 totals 14 residues. Germline V gene lookup returns CDR1 SEHNR and CDR2 FQNEAQ (reference sequence).

This clonotype was seen at least ten times. The chain recombines TRBV3-1 with TRBJ2-1; unclear D gene. The length of the CDR3 is 12 residues. Germline V gives CDR1 LGHDT, CDR2 YNNKEL (reference sequence). Trimming pared 3 bases from V and 5 bases from J, leaving 5 bases between. CDR3 protein: CASSHLHNEQFF. The CDR3 DNA reads as TGTGCCAGCAGCCACCTCCACAATGAGCAGTTCTTC.

In this sample, this clonotype turned up a few times. The chain is built from TRBV5-6 and TRBJ1-4; 7 positions agree with TRBD1. V trimming: 4 bases; J trimming: 7 bases; junction bases outside the gene matches: 7. CDR1 is SGHDT and CDR2 is YYEEEE in the germline V gene. The CDR3 has 14 amino acids. The DNA of the CDR3 is TGTGCCAGCAGCCTCAGGGGGTTGGGTGAAAAACTGTTTTTT. It translates to CASSLRGLGEKLFF.

The sample holds a few counts of this clonotype. The chain is built from TRBV27 and TRBJ2-2; 10 bases line up with TRBD2. Germline CDR1 MNHEY, CDR2 SMNVEV (reference sequence). CDR3 length equals 16 residues. Unmatched junction bases numbered 4, after V lost 1 base and J lost 5 bases. CDR3 region: CASSLYQAGGTGELFF. The DNA for the CDR3 is TGTGCCAGCAGTTTATATCAAGCGGGGGGGACCGGGGAGCTGTTTTTT.

This clonotype has a count of ten or more. The CDR3 DNA is TGTGCCAGCAGCTCCAGGGGAGGGCACAATGAGCAGTTCTTC. Protein: CASSSRGGHNEQFF. J is TRBJ2-1 and V is TRBV7-6, with D possibly being TRBD2 (7 bases). The germline V gene encodes CDR1 SGHVS and CDR2 FNYEAQ. Trimming cost V 4 bases and J 5 bases, with 12 bases left between them. The CDR3 runs 14 residues.

This clonotype showed up many times. The chain couples TRBV5-1 to TRBJ2-7, with D possibly matching TRBD1 (6 bases). From germline, CDR1 is SGHRS and CDR2 YFSETQ. The CDR3 is 14 residues long. V was shortened by 0 bases and J by 3 bases, with 10 bases between the two germline ends. This CDR3 is CASSLGQAYYEQYF. The CDR3 region has the DNA TGCGCCAGCAGCTTGGGACAGGCGTACTACGAGCAGTACTTC.

The chain carries TRBV7-6 and TRBJ1-6; the D is unclear. The length of the CDR3 is 15 residues. The germline V gene has CDR1 SGHVS and CDR2 FNYEAQ. V was shortened by 1 base and J by 6 bases, with 10 bases between the two germline ends. CDR3 sequence (DNA): TGTGCCAGCAGCTTAGGCGCAGAGAGTAATTCACCCCTCCACTTT. Translating it yields CASSLGAESNSPLHF.